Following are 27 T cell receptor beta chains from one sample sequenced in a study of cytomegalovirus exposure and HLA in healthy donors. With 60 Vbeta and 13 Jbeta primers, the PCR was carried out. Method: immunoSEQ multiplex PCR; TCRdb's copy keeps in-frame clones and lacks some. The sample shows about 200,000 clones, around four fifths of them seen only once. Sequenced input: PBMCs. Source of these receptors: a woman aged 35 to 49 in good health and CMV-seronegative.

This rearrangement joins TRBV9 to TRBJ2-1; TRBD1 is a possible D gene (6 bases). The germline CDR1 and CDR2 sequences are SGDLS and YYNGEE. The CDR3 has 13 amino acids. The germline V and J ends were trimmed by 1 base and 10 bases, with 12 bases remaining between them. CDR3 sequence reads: CASSVSGQSEQFF. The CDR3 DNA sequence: TGTGCCAGCAGCGTATCAGGACAGTCCGAGCAGTTCTTC.

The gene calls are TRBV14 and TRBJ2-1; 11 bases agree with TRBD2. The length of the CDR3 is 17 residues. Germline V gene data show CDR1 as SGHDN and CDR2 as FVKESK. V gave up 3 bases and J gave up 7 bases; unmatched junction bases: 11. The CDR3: CASSQLPGLAAGNEQFF. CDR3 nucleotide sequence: TGTGCCAGCAGCCAGCTACCGGGACTAGCGGCTGGTAATGAGCAGTTCTTC.

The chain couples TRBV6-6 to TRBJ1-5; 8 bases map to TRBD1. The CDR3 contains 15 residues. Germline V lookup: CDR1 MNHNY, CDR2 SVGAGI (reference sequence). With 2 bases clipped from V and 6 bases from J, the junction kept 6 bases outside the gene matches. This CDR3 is CASSYPTGAGQPQHF. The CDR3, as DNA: TGTGCCAGCAGTTACCCGACAGGGGCGGGTCAGCCCCAGCATTTT.

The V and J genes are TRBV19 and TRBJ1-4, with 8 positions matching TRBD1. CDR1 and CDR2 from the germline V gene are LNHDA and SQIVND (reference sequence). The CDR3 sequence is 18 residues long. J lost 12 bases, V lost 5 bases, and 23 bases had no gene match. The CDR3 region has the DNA TGTGCCAGTAGTCCCCGGACAGGGCAGGATGGGGGTAGACTTCAACTGTTTTTT. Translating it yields CASSPRTGQDGGRLQLFF.

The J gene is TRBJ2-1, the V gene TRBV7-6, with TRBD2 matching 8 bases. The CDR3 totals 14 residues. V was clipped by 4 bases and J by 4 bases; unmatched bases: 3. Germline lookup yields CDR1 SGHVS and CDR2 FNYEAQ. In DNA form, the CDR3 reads TGTGCCAGCAGCTCCGGGACTAGGTACAATGAGCAGTTCTTC. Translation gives CASSSGTRYNEQFF.

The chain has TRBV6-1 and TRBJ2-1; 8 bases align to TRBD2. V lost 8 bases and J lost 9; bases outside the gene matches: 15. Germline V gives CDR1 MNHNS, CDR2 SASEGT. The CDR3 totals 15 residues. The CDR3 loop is CASLQTSGSGGEQFF. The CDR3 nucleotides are TGTGCCAGCCTTCAGACCAGCGGGAGCGGGGGTGAGCAGTTCTTC.

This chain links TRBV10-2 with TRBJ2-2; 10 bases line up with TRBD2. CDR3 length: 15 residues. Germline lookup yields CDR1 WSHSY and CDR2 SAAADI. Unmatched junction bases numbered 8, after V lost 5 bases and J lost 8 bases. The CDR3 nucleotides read TGCGCCAGCAGTTCAGGACTAGCGGTTGGGGGGGAGCTGTTTTTT. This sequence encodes CASSSGLAVGGELFF.

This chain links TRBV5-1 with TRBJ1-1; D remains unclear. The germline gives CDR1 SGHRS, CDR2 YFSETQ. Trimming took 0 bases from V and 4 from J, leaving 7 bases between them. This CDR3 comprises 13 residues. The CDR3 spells CASSLGGSTEAFF. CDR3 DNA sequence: TGCGCCAGCAGCTTGGGAGGGTCCACTGAAGCTTTCTTT.

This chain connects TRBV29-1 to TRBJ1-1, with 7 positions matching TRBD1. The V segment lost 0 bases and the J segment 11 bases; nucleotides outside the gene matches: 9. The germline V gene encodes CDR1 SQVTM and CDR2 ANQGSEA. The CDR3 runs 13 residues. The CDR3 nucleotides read TGCAGCGTTGAAGAAGGTGGAGCAGGGGGGGCTTTCTTT. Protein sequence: CSVEEGGAGGAFF.

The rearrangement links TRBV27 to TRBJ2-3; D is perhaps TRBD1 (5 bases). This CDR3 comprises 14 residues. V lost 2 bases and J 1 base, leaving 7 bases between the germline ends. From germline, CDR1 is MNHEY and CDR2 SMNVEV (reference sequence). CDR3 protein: CASSLLGRTDTQYF. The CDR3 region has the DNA TGTGCCAGCAGTTTACTGGGGCGCACAGATACGCAGTATTTT.

CDR3 sequence reads: CASSLGSGWDGYTF. In DNA form, the CDR3 reads TGTGCCAGCAGCCTAGGGTCAGGATGGGATGGCTACACCTTC. The chain combines TRBV7-9 with TRBJ1-2; the D is unclear. Germline assignment: CDR1 SEHNR and CDR2 FQNEAQ (reference sequence). Deletions cut 5 bases from V and 6 bases from J, with 16 bases between. The CDR3 contains 14 residues.

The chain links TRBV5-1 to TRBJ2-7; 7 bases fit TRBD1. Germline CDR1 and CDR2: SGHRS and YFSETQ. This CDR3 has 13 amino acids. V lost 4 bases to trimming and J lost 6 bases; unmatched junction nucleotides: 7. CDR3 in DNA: TGCGCCAGCAGCCCGAAGGGGGCTGGCGAGCAGTACGTC. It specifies CASSPKGAGEQYV.

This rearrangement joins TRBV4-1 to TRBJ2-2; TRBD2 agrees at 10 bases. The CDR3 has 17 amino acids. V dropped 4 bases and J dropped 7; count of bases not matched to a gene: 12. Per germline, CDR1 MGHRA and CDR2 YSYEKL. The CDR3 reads CASSPYLAGVPYGELFF. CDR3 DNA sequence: TGCGCCAGCAGCCCTTATCTAGCGGGAGTTCCCTACGGGGAGCTGTTTTTT.

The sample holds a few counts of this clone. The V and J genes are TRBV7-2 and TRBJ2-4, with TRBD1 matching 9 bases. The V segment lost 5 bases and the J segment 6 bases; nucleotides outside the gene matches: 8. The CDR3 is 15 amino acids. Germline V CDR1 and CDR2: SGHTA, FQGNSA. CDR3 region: CASSMGAQGANIQYF. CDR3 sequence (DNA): TGTGCCAGCAGCATGGGGGCACAGGGGGCAAACATTCAGTACTTC.

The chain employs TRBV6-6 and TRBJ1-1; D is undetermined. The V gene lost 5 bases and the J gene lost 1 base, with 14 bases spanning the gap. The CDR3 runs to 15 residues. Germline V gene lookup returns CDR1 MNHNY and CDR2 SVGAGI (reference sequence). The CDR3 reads CASSLYAQSNTEAFF. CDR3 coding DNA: TGTGCCAGCAGTCTATATGCCCAATCGAACACTGAAGCTTTCTTT.

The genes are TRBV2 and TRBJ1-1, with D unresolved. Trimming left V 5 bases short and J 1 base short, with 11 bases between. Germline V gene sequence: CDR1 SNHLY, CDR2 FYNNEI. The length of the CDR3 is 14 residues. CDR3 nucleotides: TGTGCCAGCAGTCCCTTCCTAGCGAACACTGAAGCTTTCTTT. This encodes CASSPFLANTEAFF.

CDR3 in amino acids: CASSPRTGEEKLFF. CDR3 nucleotides: TGTGCCAGCAGCCCCAGGACGGGGGAGGAAAAACTGTTTTTT. The chain recombines TRBV7-9 with TRBJ1-4, with D perhaps matching TRBD1 (5 bases). The CDR3 has 14 residues. The germline CDR1 and CDR2 sequences are SEHNR and FQNEAQ (reference sequence). V was clipped by 5 bases and J by 8 bases, with 15 bases between them.

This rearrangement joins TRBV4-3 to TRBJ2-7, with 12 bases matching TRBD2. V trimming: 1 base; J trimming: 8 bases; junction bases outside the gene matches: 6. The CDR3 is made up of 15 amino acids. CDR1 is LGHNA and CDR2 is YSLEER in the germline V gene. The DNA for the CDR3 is TGCGCCAGCAGCCAAGTCCGACTAGCGGGAGTTCAGCAGTACTTC. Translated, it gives CASSQVRLAGVQQYF.

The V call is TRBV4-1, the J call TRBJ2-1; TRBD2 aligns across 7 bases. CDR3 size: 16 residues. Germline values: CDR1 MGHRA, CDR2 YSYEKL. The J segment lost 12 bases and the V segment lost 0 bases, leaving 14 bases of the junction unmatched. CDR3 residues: CASSQDVAEPREGQFF. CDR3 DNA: TGCGCCAGCAGCCAAGATGTAGCCGAACCCAGGGAGGGGCAGTTCTTC.

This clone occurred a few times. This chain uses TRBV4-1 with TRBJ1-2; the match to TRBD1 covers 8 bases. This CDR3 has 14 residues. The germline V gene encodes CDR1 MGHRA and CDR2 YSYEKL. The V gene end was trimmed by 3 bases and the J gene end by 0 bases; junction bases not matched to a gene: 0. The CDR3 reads CASSQDRANYGYTF. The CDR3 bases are TGCGCCAGCAGCCAGGACAGGGCTAACTATGGCTACACCTTC.

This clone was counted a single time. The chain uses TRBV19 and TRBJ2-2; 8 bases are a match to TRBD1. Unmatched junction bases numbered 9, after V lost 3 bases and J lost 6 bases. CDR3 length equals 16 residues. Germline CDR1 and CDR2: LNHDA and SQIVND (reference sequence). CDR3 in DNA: TGTGCCAGTAGTATTCTGCCTGGACAGGGACCCGGGGAGCTGTTTTTT. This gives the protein CASSILPGQGPGELFF.

The CDR3 bases are TGTGCCAGCTCACCACCAGAGGGAGCCTATGGCTACACCTTC. Its protein is CASSPPEGAYGYTF. The chain has TRBV18 and TRBJ1-2; D remains ambiguous. The CDR3 loop spans 14 amino acids. Germline loops: CDR1 KGHSH, CDR2 LQKENI. Trimming stripped 0 bases from V and 4 bases from J, with 9 bases between.

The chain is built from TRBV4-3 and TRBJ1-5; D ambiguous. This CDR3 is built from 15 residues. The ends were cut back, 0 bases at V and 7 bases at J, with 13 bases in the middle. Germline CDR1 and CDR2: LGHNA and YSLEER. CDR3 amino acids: CASSQDYLNSQPQHF. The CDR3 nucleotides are TGCGCCAGCAGCCAAGATTATCTCAATAGCCAGCCCCAGCATTTT.

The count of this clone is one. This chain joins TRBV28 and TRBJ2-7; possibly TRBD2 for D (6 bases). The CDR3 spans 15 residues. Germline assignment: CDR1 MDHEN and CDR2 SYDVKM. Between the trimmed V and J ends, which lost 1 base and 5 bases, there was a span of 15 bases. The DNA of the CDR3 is TGTGCCAGCAGTTTATTGTTGGGGGGAAACGACGAGCAGTACGTC. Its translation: CASSLLLGGNDEQYV.

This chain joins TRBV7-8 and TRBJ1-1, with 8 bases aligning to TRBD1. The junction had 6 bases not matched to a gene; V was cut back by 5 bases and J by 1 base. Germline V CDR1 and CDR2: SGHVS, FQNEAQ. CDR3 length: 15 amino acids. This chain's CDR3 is CASSVRQGKNTEAFF. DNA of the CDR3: TGTGCCAGCAGCGTAAGACAGGGGAAGAACACTGAAGCTTTCTTT.

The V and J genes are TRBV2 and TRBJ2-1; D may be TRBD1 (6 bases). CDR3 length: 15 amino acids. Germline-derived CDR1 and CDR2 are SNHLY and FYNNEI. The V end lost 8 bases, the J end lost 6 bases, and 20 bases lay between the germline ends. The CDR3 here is CASRAWGPSGNEQFF. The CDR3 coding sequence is TGTGCCAGCCGGGCGTGGGGGCCTTCGGGCAATGAGCAGTTCTTC. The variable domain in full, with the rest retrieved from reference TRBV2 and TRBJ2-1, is EPEVTQTPSHQVTQMGQEVILRCVPISNHLYFYWYRQILGQKVEFLVSFYNNEISEKSEIFDDQFSVERPDGSNFTLKIRSTKLEDSAMYFCASRAWGPSGNEQFFGPGTRLTVL.

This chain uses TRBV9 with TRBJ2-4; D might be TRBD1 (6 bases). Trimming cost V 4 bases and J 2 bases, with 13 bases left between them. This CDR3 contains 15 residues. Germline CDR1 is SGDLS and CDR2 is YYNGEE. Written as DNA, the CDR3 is TGTGCCAGCAGCCAACAGGGCACTACCAAAAACATTCAGTACTTC. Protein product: CASSQQGTTKNIQYF.